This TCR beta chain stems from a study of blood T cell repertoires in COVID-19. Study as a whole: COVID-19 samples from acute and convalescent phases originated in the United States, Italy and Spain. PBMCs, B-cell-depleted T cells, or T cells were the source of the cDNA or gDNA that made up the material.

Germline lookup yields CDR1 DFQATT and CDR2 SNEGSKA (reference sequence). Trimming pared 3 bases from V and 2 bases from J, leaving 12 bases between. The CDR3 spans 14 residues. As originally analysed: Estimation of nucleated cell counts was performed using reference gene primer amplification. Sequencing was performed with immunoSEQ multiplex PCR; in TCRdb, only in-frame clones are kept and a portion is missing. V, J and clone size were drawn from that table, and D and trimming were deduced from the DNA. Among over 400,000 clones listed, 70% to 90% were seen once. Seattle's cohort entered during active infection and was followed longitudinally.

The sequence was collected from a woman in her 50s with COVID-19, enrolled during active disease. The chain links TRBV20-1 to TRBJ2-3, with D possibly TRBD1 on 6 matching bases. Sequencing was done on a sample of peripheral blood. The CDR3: CSASPQGHTDTQYF. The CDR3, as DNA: TGCAGTGCTAGTCCCCAGGGGCACACAGATACGCAGTATTTT.